What follows are 7 T cell receptor beta chains derived from one specimen sequenced in a study of T cell responses to AZD1222 COVID-19 vaccine. The repertoire was sequenced with immunoSEQ multiplex PCR; TCRdb's copy has only in-frame clones and lacks some. The sample holds 150,000 to 190,000 clones, 75% to 90% seen once. This material consisted of peripheral blood, taken after recovery from COVID-19. Source of these receptors: an adult who had recovered from COVID-19.

The chain uses TRBV7-8 and TRBJ1-5, with unresolved D. Trimming took 4 bases from V and 5 from J, leaving 9 bases between them. The CDR3 extends over 13 amino acids. The germline V gene has CDR1 SGHVS and CDR2 FQNEAQ. The CDR3 reads CASSSLDHQPQHF. The DNA for the CDR3 is TGTGCCAGCAGCTCTCTTGACCATCAGCCCCAGCATTTT.

The J gene is TRBJ1-2, the V gene TRBV27, with D possibly matching TRBD1 (6 bases). The germline V gene has CDR1 MNHEY and CDR2 SMNVEV (reference sequence). Trimming took 0 bases from V and 0 from J, leaving 8 bases between them. CDR3 length: 15 residues. CDR3 loop: CASSLSGATNYGYTF. CDR3 DNA sequence: TGTGCCAGCAGTTTATCGGGGGCGACTAACTATGGCTACACCTTC.

The chain carries TRBV12-3 or TRBV12-4 and TRBJ1-2; unclear D gene. Trimming took off 4 bases at V and 4 bases at J, with 4 bases between the two ends. The CDR3 has 11 residues. The CDR3 sequence: CASSSSYGYTF. The CDR3 DNA sequence: TGTGCCAGCAGTTCGAGCTATGGCTACACCTTC.

V and J are TRBV3-1 (or the pseudogene TRBV3-2) and TRBJ2-1; 10 bases line up with TRBD2. Per the germline V gene, CDR1 is LGHDT and CDR2 is YNNKEL (reference sequence). The CDR3 consists of 15 residues. V lost 6 bases to trimming and J lost 0 bases; unmatched junction nucleotides: 2. This CDR3 is CASSRLAGSYNEQFF. The CDR3 DNA reads as TGTGCCAGCAGTCGACTAGCGGGCTCCTACAATGAGCAGTTCTTC.

The gene calls are TRBV19 and TRBJ2-7, with D possibly being TRBD2 (7 bases). The CDR3 loop spans 15 amino acids. Between the trimmed V and J ends, which lost 5 bases and 0 bases, there was a span of 14 bases. Germline loops: CDR1 LNHDA, CDR2 SQIVND (reference sequence). Here the CDR3 DNA reads TGTGCCAGTAGTCTCGAAGGGGGGGTCTCCTACGAGCAGTACTTC. It specifies CASSLEGGVSYEQYF.

This rearrangement joins TRBV18 to TRBJ1-5; 9 nucleotides match TRBD1. Germline V gene data show CDR1 as KGHSH and CDR2 as LQKENI. The CDR3 is 16 residues long. V was pared by 4 bases and J by 1 base, with 5 bases of the junction left unmatched. Here the CDR3 reads CASSQGQGGSNQPQHF. For the CDR3, the DNA is TGTGCCAGCTCACAGGGACAGGGAGGAAGCAATCAGCCCCAGCATTTT.

The chain couples TRBV20-1 to TRBJ1-2; maybe TRBD1 (6 bases). Trimming left V 3 bases short and J 4 bases short, with 12 bases between. This CDR3 region has 13 residues. CDR1 is DFQATT and CDR2 is SNEGSKA in the germline V gene (reference sequence). In DNA form, the CDR3 reads TGCAGTGCTAGTAGGGGGGTTCTCTATGGCTACACCTTC. It encodes CSASRGVLYGYTF.